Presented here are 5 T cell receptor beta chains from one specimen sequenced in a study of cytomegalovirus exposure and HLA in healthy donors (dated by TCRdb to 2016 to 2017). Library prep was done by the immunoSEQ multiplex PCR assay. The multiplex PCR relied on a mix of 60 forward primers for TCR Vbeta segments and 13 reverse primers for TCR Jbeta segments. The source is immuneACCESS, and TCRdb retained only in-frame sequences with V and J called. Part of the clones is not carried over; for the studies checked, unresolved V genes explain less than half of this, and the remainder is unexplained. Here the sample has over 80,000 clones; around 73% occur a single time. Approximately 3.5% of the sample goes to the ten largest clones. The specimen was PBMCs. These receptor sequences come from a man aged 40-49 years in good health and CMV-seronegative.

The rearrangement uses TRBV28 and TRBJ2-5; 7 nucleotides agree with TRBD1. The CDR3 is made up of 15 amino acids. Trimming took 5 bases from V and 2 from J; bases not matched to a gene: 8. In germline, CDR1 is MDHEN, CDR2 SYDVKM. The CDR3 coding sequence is TGTGCCAGCAGTGGCCGTACAGGGGTTCAAGAGACCCAGTACTTC. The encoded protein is CASSGRTGVQETQYF.

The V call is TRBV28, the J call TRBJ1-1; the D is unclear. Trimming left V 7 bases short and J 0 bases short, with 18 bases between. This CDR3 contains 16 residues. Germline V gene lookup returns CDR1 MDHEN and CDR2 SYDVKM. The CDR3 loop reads CASTPRGQMMNTEAFF. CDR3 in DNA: TGTGCCAGCACTCCCCGTGGGCAGATGATGAACACTGAAGCTTTCTTT.

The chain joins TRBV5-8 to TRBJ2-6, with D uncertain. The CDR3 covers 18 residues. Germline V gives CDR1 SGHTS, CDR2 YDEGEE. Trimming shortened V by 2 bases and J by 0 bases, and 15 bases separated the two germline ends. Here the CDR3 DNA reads TGTGCCAGCAGCTTCTTAATGCAGGCCTTCTCTGGGGCCAACGTCCTGACTTTC. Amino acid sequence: CASSFLMQAFSGANVLTF.

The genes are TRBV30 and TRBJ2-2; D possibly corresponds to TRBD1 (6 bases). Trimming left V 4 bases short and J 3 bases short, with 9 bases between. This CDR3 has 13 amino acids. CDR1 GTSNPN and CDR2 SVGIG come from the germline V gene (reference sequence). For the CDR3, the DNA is TGTGCCTGGAATGACAGGTACACCGGGGAGCTGTTTTTT. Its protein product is CAWNDRYTGELFF.

For the CDR3, the DNA is TGTGCCAGCAGTGAAGCTGGCAGGGGGTACTATGGCTACACCTTC. As protein: CASSEAGRGYYGYTF. The rearrangement links TRBV6-1 to TRBJ1-2, with TRBD1 matching over 7 bases. The CDR3 totals 15 residues. Germline V lookup: CDR1 MNHNS, CDR2 SASEGT. After removal of 0 bases from V and 3 bases from J, the junction contained 4 bases not matched to a gene.